This T cell receptor (beta chain) was retrieved from a study of CD8 T cells in Susac syndrome. Trimming stripped 0 bases from V and 4 bases from J, with 6 bases between. This CDR3 contains 12 residues. Germline-derived CDR1 and CDR2 are DFQATT and SNEGSKA (reference sequence). The authors sequenced TCR beta from blood CD8+ and CD4+ T cells. Controls matched for age and sex were healthy donors. Random hexamers served to reverse transcribe roughly 0.5 to 1 ug RNA. With immunoSEQ multiplex PCR, TCR beta CDR3 was amplified across 54 Vbeta and 13 Jbeta. TCRdb redid the calling of the immunoSEQ multiplex PCR reads with MiXCR, one entry per CDR3 protein. This table has 120,000 or so distinct CDR3 sequences, 85% to 95% appearing once.

The chain joins TRBV20-1 to TRBJ1-2; D gene ambiguous. The clonotype originates from a human donor in good health. Source material: CD4+ T cells from PBMCs. For the CDR3, the DNA is TGCAGTGCTAGAGAGACGGGCTATGGCTACACCTTC. It specifies CSARETGYGYTF.